This T cell receptor beta chain appears in the sequencing data of a study of T cells in Graves' hyperthyroidism and ophthalmopathy. Amplification targeted TCR beta CDR3 regions from RNA transcripts. Primed by the HTBI set, a first-round RT-PCR was run on the TCR CDR3. TCRdb used MiXCR to reprocess the multiplex PCR reads, holding one entry per CDR3 protein. In the table there are 350,000 to 500,000 distinct CDR3 sequences, roughly 13% of which are singletons. The study based diagnoses on clinical symptoms, serum thyroxine and TRAb, thyroid ultrasound and orbital computed tomography. This clonotype was observed many times. Germline loops: CDR1 KGHSH, CDR2 LQKENI. Trimming took 0 bases from V and 2 from J, leaving 11 bases between them. The CDR3 spans 16 residues.

This clonotype was sampled from a woman in her late teens or twenties with Graves' hyperthyroidism. The rearrangement uses TRBV18 and TRBJ2-1, with D perhaps TRBD2 (5 bases). The sequenced sample was blood. This CDR3 reads CASSPPSGIPYNEQFF. In DNA form, the CDR3 reads TGTGCCAGCTCACCACCTTCGGGGATTCCCTACAATGAGCAGTTCTTC.